The entry below describes one T cell receptor (beta chain). The antigen is undetermined. The data originate from a study of a mutant IDH1 vaccine in newly diagnosed glioma. Study-level information: Onset of vaccination occurred 4-6 weeks following radiotherapy alone, or with temozolomide cycles. Patients got radiotherapy, temozolomide, or both beforehand, and most got both.

The protocol was immunoSEQ multiplex PCR, while the TCRdb copy is restricted to in-frame clones and leaves out a portion. The table has roughly 48,000 clones, 91% seen once; the top ten hold about 2.4%. Time point specified: week 11, during vaccination. A 20-mer mutant IDH1 peptide at 300 ug was injected subcutaneously with topical imiquimod. New astrocytomas of WHO grade 3 or 4 that were IDH1-mutant and ATRX-lost were found in the donors. The sample here was PBMCs, taken from a glioma patient whose treatment included an IDH1 peptide vaccine. The sequence came from a man aged 45-65 years with glioma.

The CDR3 nucleotides read TGTGCCAGCAGCTTGTTGTATGGCTACACCTTC. Its translation is CASSLLYGYTF. The rearrangement uses TRBV5-6 and TRBJ1-2; D call uncertain. Germline CDR1 and CDR2: SGHDT and YYEEEE. V lost 1 base to trimming and J lost 5 bases, with 3 bases between them. The CDR3 is 11 amino acids. Full variable domain (missing parts from reference TRBV5-6 and TRBJ1-2): DAGVTQSPTHLIKTRGQQVTLRCSPKSGHDTVSWYQQALGQGPQFIFQYYEEEERQRGNFPDRFSGHQFPNYSSELNVNALLLGDSALYLCASSLLYGYTFGSGTRLTVV.